This paragraph covers one TCR beta chain sequence. Antigen specificity is unknown. The CDR3 length is 13 residues. After removal of 10 bases from V and 0 bases from J, the junction contained 4 bases not matched to a gene. CDR1 and CDR2 from the germline V gene are SGHVS and FQNEAQ. The data stem from a study of cytomegalovirus exposure and HLA in healthy donors. Study-wide results and caveats: A later analysis appeared to link common viral pathogens to several of the most significant clusters. Some segments of the V type, notably TRBV6-2 and TRBV6-3, were excluded as indistinguishable.

Amplification used 60 Vbeta primers and 13 Jbeta primers. Repertoires were generated with immunoSEQ multiplex PCR, while TCRdb's copy carries only in-frame clones and drops some. The table shows about 120,000 clones, with approximately 81% occurring only once. The source material was PBMCs. The clonotype comes from a woman in her forties in good health and CMV-seronegative. The chain links TRBV7-8 to TRBJ1-1, with 8 bases aligning to TRBD1. This chain's CDR3 is CATYRGMNTEAFF. In DNA form, the CDR3 reads TGTGCCACCTACAGGGGGATGAACACTGAAGCTTTCTTT. Full variable domain (missing parts from reference TRBV7-8 and TRBJ1-1): GAGVSQSPRYKVAKRGQDVALRCDPISGHVSLFWYQQALGQGPEFLTYFQNEAQLDKSGLPSDRFFAERPEGSVSTLKIQRTQQEDSAVYLCATYRGMNTEAFFGQGTRLTVV.